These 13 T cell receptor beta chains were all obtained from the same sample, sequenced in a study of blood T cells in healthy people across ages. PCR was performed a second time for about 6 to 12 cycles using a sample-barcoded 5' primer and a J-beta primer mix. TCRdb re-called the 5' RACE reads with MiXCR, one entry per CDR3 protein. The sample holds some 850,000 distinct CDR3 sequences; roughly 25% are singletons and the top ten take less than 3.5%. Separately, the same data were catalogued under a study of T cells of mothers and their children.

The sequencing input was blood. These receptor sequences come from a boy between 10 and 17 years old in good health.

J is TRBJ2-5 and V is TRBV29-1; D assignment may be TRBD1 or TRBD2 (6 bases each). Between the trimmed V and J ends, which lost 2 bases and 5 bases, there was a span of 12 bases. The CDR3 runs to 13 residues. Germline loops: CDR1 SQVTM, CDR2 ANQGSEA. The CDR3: CSVEWGAGETQYF. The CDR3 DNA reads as TGCAGCGTTGAATGGGGGGCAGGGGAGACCCAGTACTTC.

CDR3 region: CSASVAGTYNEQFF. In nucleotides, the CDR3 is TGCAGTGCTAGCGTAGCGGGTACTTACAATGAGCAGTTCTTC. This chain uses TRBV20-1 with TRBJ2-1; TRBD2 agrees at 7 bases. CDR3 length: 14 amino acids. The germline gives CDR1 DFQATT, CDR2 SNEGSKA (reference sequence). Germline trimming cut 3 bases from V and 4 bases from J; bases unmatched to any gene: 6.

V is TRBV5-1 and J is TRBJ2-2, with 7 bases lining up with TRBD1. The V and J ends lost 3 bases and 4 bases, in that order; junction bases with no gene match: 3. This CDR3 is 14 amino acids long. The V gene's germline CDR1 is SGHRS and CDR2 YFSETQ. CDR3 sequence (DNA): TGCGCCAGCAGCTGGAGACAGGGCACCGGGGAGCTGTTTTTT. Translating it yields CASSWRQGTGELFF.

CDR3 nucleotides: TGTGCCAGCACCCTTTACAATGAGCAGTTCTTC. It translates to CASTLYNEQFF. The chain links TRBV12-3 or TRBV12-4 to TRBJ2-1; D is unclear. V was cut by 7 bases and J by 4 bases, with 5 bases left in between. The CDR3 runs 11 residues.

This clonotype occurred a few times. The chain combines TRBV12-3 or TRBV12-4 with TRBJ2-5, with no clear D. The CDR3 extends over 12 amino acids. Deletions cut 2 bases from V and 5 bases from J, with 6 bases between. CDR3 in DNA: TGTGCCAGCAGTTTATTCGTGGAGACCCAGTACTTC. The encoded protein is CASSLFVETQYF.

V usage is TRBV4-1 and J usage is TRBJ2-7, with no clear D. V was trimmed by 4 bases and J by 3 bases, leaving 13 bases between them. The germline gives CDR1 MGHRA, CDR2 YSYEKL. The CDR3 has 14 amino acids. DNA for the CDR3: TGCGCCAGCAGCCCCGAGGACGGATACTACGAGCAGTACTTC. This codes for CASSPEDGYYEQYF.

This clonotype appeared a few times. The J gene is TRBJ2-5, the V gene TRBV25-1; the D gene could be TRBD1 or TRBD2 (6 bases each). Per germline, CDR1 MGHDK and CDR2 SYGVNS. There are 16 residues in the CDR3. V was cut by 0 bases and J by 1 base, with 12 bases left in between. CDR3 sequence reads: CASSEYHRGPQETQYF. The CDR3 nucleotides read TGTGCCAGCAGTGAATACCATCGGGGGCCCCAAGAGACCCAGTACTTC.

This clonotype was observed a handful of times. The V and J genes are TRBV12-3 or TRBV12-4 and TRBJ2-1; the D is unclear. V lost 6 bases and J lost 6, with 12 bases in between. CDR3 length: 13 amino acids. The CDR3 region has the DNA TGTGCCAGCAGCCCCCCGCTAGTCAATGAGCAGTTCTTC. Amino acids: CASSPPLVNEQFF.

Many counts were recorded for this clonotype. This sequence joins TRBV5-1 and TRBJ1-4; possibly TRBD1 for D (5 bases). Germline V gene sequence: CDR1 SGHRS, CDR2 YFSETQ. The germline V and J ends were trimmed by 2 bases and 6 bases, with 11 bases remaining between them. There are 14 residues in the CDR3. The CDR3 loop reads CASSFRGRDEKLFF. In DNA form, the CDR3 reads TGCGCCAGCAGCTTTCGGGGCAGGGATGAAAAACTGTTTTTT. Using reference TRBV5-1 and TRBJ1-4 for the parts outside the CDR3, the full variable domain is KAGVTQTPRYLIKTRGQQVTLSCSPISGHRSVSWYQQTPGQGLQFLFEYFSETQRNKGNFPGRFSGRQFSNSRSEMNVSTLELGDSALYLCASSFRGRDEKLFFGSGTQLSVL.

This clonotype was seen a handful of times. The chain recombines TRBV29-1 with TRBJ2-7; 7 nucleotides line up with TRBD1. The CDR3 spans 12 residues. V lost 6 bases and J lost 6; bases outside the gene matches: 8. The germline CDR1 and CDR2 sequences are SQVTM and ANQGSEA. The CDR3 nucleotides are TGCAGCGTGGGGACAGTAGGCTGCGAGCAGTACTTC. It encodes CSVGTVGCEQYF.

DNA of the CDR3: TGTGCCAGTACCCGTGGGGGGTCGCATCAGCCCCAGCATTTT. Its translation: CASTRGGSHQPQHF. This chain uses TRBV19 with TRBJ1-5, with D perhaps matching TRBD1 (5 bases). V dropped 7 bases and J dropped 5 bases, with 15 bases sitting between them. CDR3 length equals 14 residues. The germline V gene has CDR1 LNHDA and CDR2 SQIVND (reference sequence).

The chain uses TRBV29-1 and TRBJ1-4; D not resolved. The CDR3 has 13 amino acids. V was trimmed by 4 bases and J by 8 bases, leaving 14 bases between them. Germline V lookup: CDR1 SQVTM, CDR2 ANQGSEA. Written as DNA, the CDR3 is TGCAGCGTTGTAGAGCGGGAAGGAGAAAAACTGTTTTTT. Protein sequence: CSVVEREGEKLFF.

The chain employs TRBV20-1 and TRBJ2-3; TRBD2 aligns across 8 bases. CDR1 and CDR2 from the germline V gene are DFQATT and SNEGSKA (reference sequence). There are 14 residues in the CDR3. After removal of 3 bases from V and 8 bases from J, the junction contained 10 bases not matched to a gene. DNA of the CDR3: TGCAGTGCTAGCGTGGTAGCGGGGTGGGGTACGCAGTATTTT. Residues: CSASVVAGWGTQYF.